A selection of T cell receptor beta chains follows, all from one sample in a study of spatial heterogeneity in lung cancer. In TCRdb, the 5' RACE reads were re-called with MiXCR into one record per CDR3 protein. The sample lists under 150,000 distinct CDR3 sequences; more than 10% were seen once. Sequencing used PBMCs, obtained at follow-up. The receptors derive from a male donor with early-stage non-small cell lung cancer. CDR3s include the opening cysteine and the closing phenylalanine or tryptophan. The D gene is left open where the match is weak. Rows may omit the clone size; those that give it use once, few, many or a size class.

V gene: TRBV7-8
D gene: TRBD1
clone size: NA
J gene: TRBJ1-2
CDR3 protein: CASSLALAGTGSFRIYGYTF
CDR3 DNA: TGTGCCAGCAGCTTAGCCCTGGCTGGGACAGGGAGTTTCCGCATCTATGGCTACACCTTC

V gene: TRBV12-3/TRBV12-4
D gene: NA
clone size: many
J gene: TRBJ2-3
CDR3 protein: CASSAGTKNTQYF
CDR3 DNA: TGTGCCAGCAGTGCCGGGACGAAGAATACGCAGTATTTT

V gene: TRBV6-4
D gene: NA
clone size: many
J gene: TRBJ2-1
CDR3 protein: CASSPGRAEQVDYNEQFF
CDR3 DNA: TGTGCCAGCAGCCCGGGTAGGGCGGAACAGGTGGACTACAATGAGCAGTTCTTC

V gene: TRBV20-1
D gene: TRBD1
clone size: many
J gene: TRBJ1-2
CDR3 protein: CSARAGTAGYGYTF
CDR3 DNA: TGCAGTGCTAGGGCCGGGACAGCGGGGTATGGCTACACCTTC

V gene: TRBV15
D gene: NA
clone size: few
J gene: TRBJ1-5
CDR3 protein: CATSRDNSLIDQPQHF
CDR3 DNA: TGTGCCACCAGCAGAGATAACAGCTTAATAGATCAGCCCCAGCATTTT

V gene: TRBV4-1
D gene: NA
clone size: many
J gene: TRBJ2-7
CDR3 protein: CASSLGGDGAYEQYF
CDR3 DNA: TGCGCCAGCAGCCTTGGCGGGGACGGTGCCTACGAGCAGTACTTC

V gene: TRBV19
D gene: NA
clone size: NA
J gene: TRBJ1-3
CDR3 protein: CASSIGQISSGNTIYF
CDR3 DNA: TGTGCCAGTAGTATTGGACAGATCAGCTCTGGAAACACCATATATTTT

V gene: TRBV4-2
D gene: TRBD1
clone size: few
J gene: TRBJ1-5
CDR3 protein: CASSQDGRSGGHQPQHF
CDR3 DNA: TGTGCCAGCAGCCAAGATGGGAGGTCAGGGGGCCATCAGCCCCAGCATTTT

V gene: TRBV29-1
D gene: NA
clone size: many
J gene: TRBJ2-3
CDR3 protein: CSVSVGGGDTQYF
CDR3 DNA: TGCAGCGTTTCAGTGGGGGGCGGAGATACGCAGTATTTT

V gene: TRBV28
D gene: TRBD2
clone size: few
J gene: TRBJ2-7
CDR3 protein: CASTPLGTNYEQYF
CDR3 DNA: TGTGCCAGCACCCCTTTGGGGACTAACTACGAGCAGTACTTC

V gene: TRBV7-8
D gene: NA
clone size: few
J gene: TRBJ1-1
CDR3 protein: CASSLSEVGRYTEAFF
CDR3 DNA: TGTGCCAGCAGCTTATCTGAGGTCGGGAGGTACACTGAAGCTTTCTTT

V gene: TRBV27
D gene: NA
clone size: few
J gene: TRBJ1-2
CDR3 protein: CASSLSRFYGYTF
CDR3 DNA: TGTGCCAGCAGTTTATCGAGGTTCTATGGCTACACCTTC

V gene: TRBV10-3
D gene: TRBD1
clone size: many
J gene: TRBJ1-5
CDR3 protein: CAINQDRGNPPQHF
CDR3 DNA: TGTGCCATCAACCAGGACAGGGGAAATCCGCCCCAGCATTTT

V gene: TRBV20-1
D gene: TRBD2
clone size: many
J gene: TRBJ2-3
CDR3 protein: CSARLAGVSTDTQYF
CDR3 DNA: TGCAGTGCAAGACTAGCGGGGGTTAGCACAGATACGCAGTATTTT

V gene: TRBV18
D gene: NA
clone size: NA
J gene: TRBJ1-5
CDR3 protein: CASSPSQGGNQPQHF
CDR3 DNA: TGTGCCAGCTCACCATCGCAGGGAGGCAATCAGCCCCAGCATTTT

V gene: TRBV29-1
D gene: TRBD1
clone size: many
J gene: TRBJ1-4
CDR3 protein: CSVGQGFEKLFF
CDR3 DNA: TGCAGCGTTGGACAGGGTTTTGAAAAACTGTTTTTT